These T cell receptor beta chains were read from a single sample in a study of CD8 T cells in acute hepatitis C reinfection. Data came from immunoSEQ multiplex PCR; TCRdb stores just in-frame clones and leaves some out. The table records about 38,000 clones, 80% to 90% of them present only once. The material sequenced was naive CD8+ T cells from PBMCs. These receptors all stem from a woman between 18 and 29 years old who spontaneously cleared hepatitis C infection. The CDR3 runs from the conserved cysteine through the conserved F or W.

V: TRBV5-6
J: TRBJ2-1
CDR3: CASSLLNNEQFF

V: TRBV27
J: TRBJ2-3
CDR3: CASSLGGRGQYF

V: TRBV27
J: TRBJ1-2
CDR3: CASRLGGTGYYGYTF

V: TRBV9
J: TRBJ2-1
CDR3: CASSLGGGTMEQFF

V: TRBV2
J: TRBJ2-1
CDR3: CASGTEDYNEQFF

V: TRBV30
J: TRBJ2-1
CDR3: CAWSIDRRNEQFF

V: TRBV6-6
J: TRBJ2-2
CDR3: CASSFFRGNTGELFF

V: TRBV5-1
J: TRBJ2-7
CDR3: CASRPGGSYEQYF

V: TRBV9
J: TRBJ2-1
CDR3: CASSAGVELIF

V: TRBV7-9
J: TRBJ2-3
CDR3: CASSPGLAGVTDTQYF

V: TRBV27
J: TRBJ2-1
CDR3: CASSLSGDEQFF

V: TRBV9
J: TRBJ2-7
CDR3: CASSVGAGTKSSYEQYF

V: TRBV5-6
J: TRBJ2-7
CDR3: CASSLGGTSGRPSYEQYF

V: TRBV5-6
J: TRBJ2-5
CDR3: CASSLVVRRAGNQETQYF

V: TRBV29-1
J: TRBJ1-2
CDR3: CSVGEGISYGYTF

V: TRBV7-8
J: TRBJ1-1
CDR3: CASSLGDRRVKWNTEAFF

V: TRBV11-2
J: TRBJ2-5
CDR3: CASSLESFNYQETQYF

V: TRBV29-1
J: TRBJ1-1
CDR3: CSVEIVETFF

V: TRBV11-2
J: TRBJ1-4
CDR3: CASSLGEKLFF

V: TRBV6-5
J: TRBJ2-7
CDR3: CASSYWAGEAYEQYF

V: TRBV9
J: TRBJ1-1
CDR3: CASSPRDNDGNTEAFF

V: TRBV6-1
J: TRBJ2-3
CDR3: CASSEFPGGGTDTQYF

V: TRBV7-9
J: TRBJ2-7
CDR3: CASSLEISGYYEQYF

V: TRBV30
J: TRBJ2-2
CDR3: CAWSLGTNTGELFF

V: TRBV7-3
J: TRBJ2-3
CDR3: CASSSQTTDTQYF

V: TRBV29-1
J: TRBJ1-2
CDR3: CSVDLGQVRGGYTF

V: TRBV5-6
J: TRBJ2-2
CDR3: CASSIIPGGFGELFF

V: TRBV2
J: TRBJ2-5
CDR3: CASSGGGTVTSTGETQYF

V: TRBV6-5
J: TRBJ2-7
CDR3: CASSQTGTPEYEQYF

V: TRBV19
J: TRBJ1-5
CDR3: CASSRSPSNQPQHF

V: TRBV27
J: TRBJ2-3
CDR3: CASSIRLAGKSTDTQYF

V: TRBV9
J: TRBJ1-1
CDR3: CASSAPGTEAFF

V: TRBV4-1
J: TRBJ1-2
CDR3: CASSQTPQLANYGYTF

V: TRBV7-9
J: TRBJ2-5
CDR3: CASSFPKQGVQETQYF

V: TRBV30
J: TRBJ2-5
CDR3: CACAFSPGLADQETQYF

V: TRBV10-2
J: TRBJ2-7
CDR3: CASRGTSSYEQYF

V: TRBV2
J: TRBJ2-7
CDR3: CASTGGTAYEQYF

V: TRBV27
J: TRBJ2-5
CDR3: CASSNSETQYF

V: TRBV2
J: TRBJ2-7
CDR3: CASSEAAYGAYEQYF

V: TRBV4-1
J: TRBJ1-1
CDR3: CASSQDWQGVIGDTEAFF

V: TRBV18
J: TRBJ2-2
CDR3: CASSFWPPNTGELFF

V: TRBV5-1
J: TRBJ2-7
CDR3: CASSPGQAGLDEQYF

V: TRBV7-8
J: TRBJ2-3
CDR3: CASSAWTGSSDTQYF